Included here is one T cell receptor (beta chain) sequence, with context. The target of this receptor is not known. Base qualities are not recorded, but no much larger clone differs from it by a single base. These data come from a study of blood T cell repertoires in COVID-19 (dated by TCRdb to about 2020). General notes on the study: The collaborator samples originated in the United States, Italy and Spain and spanned the acute and convalescent phases of COVID-19. Nearly every sample came with metadata listing a de-identified subject ID, COVID-19 status, age in years and sex. A freely available public database, intended as a resource for researchers studying the immune response to SARS-CoV-2, is where the repertoires were released. The material from the prospective study consisted of cDNA or gDNA derived from T cells, B-cell-depleted T cells, or PBMCs. Where HLA class I and class II types were available, the types were taken from metadata supplied by the sample provider, not from assay-based typing. Samples were obtained from the ongoing ImmuneRACE study (first 160 participants) and from over a thousand subjects provided by 6 global collaborators. Subjects who had been exposed to COVID-19, were actively infected with it, or had recovered from it provided the deeply sampled blood TCRbeta repertoires that made up the dataset.

The research as a whole found: The quantity of clinical and demographic metadata differed by source and by participant and was supplied without curation.

Enrolling through a virtual design, the prospective study's participants ranged in age from roughly 18 to 95 years and lived across 24 United States geographic areas. In the prospective study, cohorts were assigned on the basis of participant-reported clinical history obtained from a screening survey and a study questionnaire. Recovered participants in ImmuneRACE Cohort 3 were defined as having two consecutive negative NP/OP PCR tests, clearance from a healthcare professional, or resolution of symptoms. Mobile phlebotomists in the prospective study collected whole blood, serum and a nasopharyngeal or oropharyngeal swab from every participant. Over a roughly two-month period, participants in the prospective study had the option of providing additional blood draws and questionnaires. Before DNA extraction, prospective study blood samples were shipped either frozen or at room temperature. The immunoSEQ Assay, a bias-controlled multiplex PCR, was used to amplify TCRbeta CDR3 regions from genomic DNA. As for the original processing: Nucleated cell counts per sample were estimated from amplification of reference gene primers within the assay. To quantify the absolute abundance of each unique TCRbeta CDR3 rearrangement, sequence reads were collapsed and filtered. For each sample, productive Simpson clonality was calculated by taking the square root of Simpson's diversity index across productive rearrangements. As stored in TCRdb, this immuneACCESS dataset retains in-frame rearrangements with V and J assigned. A fraction of the clones does not appear; measured against another copy, unresolved V genes explain less than half of the discrepancy, and the remainder lacks a known reason. V and J calls and clone size are given by that table; D and trimming were obtained from the DNA. The sample has a few hundred thousand clones on record, approximately 85% of them singletons. The top ten clonotypes cover approximately 4% of the sample.

The sequenced sample consisted of PBMCs or T cells enriched from blood (not recorded which). The TCR originated in a woman under 40 who had recovered from COVID-19.

The DNA sequence is as follows: TGTGCCAGCAGCTTAACGGGACTAGCGGGAGCTAATGAGCAGTTCTTC. Its coded protein is CASSLTGLAGANEQFF. Recombination connected TRBV7-3 to TRBJ2-1, and TRBD2 matches 14 of the central bases. The CDR3 starts with the cysteine, ends with the phenylalanine, and has 16 residues. CDR3 DNA only is kept here, 48 bases in frame from base 1. The germline V and J ends show losses of 0 bases and 7 bases respectively, and no gene match explains 2 bases of the junction. Per the germline V gene, SGHTA is the CDR1 and FQGTGA is the CDR2.